This T cell receptor beta chain was sequenced for a study of T cells after yellow fever vaccination. Study-wide results and limits: From the bulk population, abundant clonotypes could contaminate and appear within FACS-sorted repertoires. The booster response re-showed most primary clones: approximately 97% CD4, around 87% CD8.

Production of TCR cDNA was by 5'RACE template switching, which also added a universal primer site and UMIs. Using its own MiXCR run on the 5' RACE reads, TCRdb lists one record per CDR3 protein. The profile shows some 300,000 distinct CDR3 sequences, about 3.5% of them singletons. This clonotype has a handful of counts. Its matching antigen is unknown. The CDR3 is made up of 13 amino acids. The germline gives CDR1 SEHNR, CDR2 FQNEAQ (reference sequence). V lost 6 bases, J lost 0 bases, and 6 bases lay in between. This clonotype originated in a man younger than 35 who received the YFV17D yellow fever vaccine. The chain joins TRBV7-9 to TRBJ2-1; D is undetermined. Sequenced material: PBMCs, taken on the day of the yellow fever booster vaccination. The CDR3 nucleotides are TGTGCCAGCAGTCCGTTCTCCTACAATGAGCAGTTCTTC. Amino acids: CASSPFSYNEQFF. Full variable domain (outside the CDR3, taken from reference TRBV7-9 and TRBJ2-1): DTGVSQNPRHKITKRGQNVTFRCDPISEHNRLYWYRQTLGQGPEFLTYFQNEAQLEKSRLLSDRFSAERPKGSFSTLEIQRTEQGDSAMYLCASSPFSYNEQFFGPGTRLTVL.